This TCR beta chain was captured in a study of blood T cell repertoires in COVID-19. Measured with immunoSEQ multiplex PCR; TCRdb has only the in-frame clones, and not every one. This sample has 250,000 to 300,000 clones, with approximately 82% found just once. This CDR3 spans 16 amino acids. Germline CDR1 SGDLS, CDR2 YYNGEE. V lost 1 base, J lost 6 bases, and 7 bases stayed unmatched. The V gene is TRBV9, the J gene TRBJ2-2; 9 positions match TRBD2. Sequencing was carried out using peripheral blood. This TCR came from a man in his sixties who had recovered from COVID-19. The DNA of the CDR3 is TGTGCCAGCAGCGTAAGGGGAGCGGGAGGCGCCGGGGAGCTGTTTTTT. Its translation: CASSVRGAGGAGELFF.